This T cell receptor beta chain derives from a study of T-cell memory formation after mild COVID-19. Study summary: Most TCR clusters belonged to a single donor. Broader study findings: Among CD4+ contracting clones, most were CM and EM, and CD8+ ones EMRA.

About this clonotype itself: Its antigen is undetermined.

V was clipped by 6 bases and J by 5 bases, with 9 bases between them. CDR1 and CDR2 (germline): MNHNY, SVGAGI (reference sequence). The CDR3 covers 12 residues. TCRdb re-called the 5' RACE reads with MiXCR, one entry per CDR3 protein. The data contain 450,000 or so distinct CDR3 sequences, about 23% of them singletons. This chain uses TRBV6-6 with TRBJ2-3, with no clear D. Source material: PBMCs or a T cell subset sorted from them (not recorded which). This TCR came from an adult woman who had mild COVID-19 (a few samples of this study predate the infection). Cell type and time point are not known. The CDR3 bases are TGTGCCAGCAGCCCCCGTGAAGATACGCAGTATTTT. Residues: CASSPREDTQYF.